This T cell receptor beta chain stems from a study of blood T cell repertoires in COVID-19. The germline gives CDR1 KGHSH, CDR2 LQKENI. Trimming shortened V by 3 bases and J by 0 bases, and 12 bases separated the two germline ends. The CDR3 loop spans 16 amino acids. TCRdb keeps only in-frame clones here, not all; method: immunoSEQ multiplex PCR. This table has a few hundred thousand clones, about 91% appearing once. The chain links TRBV18 to TRBJ1-3, with D possibly matching TRBD1 (6 bases). Sequenced sample: PBMCs or T cells enriched from blood (not recorded which). This clonotype was obtained from a woman aged 40 to 55 with acute COVID-19. The CDR3 region has the DNA TGTGCCAGCTCACCTGGGACATCTACCTCTGGAAACACCATATATTTT. Protein: CASSPGTSTSGNTIYF.